Below, one T cell receptor (beta chain) is given with its context. TCRdb keeps only in-frame clones here, not all; method: immunoSEQ multiplex PCR. This table has about 120,000 clones, roughly 82% appearing once. The CDR3 spans 15 residues. Germline assignment: CDR1 KGHSH and CDR2 LQKENI. The J segment lost 5 bases and the V segment lost 4 bases, leaving 7 bases of the junction unmatched. The sample is drawn from a study of blood T cell repertoires in COVID-19. This sequence was found in a human donor in a cohort sampled during active COVID-19. This chain connects TRBV18 to TRBJ1-4; 7 positions match TRBD1. Material for sequencing was peripheral blood. CDR3 protein: CASSLRQGINEKLFF. The CDR3 DNA reads TGTGCCAGCTCACTCAGACAGGGCATAAATGAAAAACTGTTTTTT.